This TCR beta chain appears in the sequencing data of a study of response to subunit inactivated influenza vaccine. Points from the study as a whole: After each seasonal influenza vaccination, few new T cells are recruited, the authors suggested.

TCRdb called the RT-PCR reads again in MiXCR, with one record for every CDR3 protein. The sample carries 200,000 to 250,000 distinct CDR3 sequences, 9% to 15% recorded once. There are many counts of this clonotype. The antigen is not known. The CDR3 extends over 12 amino acids. V was trimmed by 5 bases and J by 7 bases, leaving 11 bases between them. The sample was non-naive T cells sorted from PBMCs, taken 14 to 15 days before vaccination. The chain links TRBV12-3 or TRBV12-4 to TRBJ2-5; D is unresolved. The receptor was isolated from a man between 45 and 60 years old who received an inactivated influenza vaccine. Written as DNA, the CDR3 is TGTGCCAGCAGTCCCTCATCCGGGACCCAGTACTTC. It encodes CASSPSSGTQYF.